These T cell receptor beta chains were read from a single sample in a study of metastatic and nonmetastatic thyroid tumors. TCRdb called clones again from the PCR reads with MiXCR. The top ten clones hold approximately 6.9% of a sample with more than 8,500 clones, about a tenth of them seen once. The sample comprised tumor tissue. The receptor source for this set is a female donor with papillary thyroid cancer or a benign thyroid nodule (not recorded which). Some clones in this sample may be carry-over from other donors' samples. CDR3s include the opening cysteine and the closing phenylalanine or tryptophan.

>TRBV7-8
CASSPLAGGGLGEQYF
>TRBV7-7
CASKKDSANTGELFF
>TRBV20-1
CSARGIRAGERNEQFF
>TRBV7-9
CASSLVMGEAFF
>TRBV5-6
CASSLVGAGKGNTEAFF
>TRBV7-7
CASSLGLAGSNEQFF
>TRBV5-4
CASSLLGIETQYF
>TRBV2
CASRAGTVFRSNQPQHF
>TRBV7-2
CASSLVASNNEQFF
>TRBV5-5
CASSAGQGGREQYF
>TRBV9
CAGGTGTMDTEAFF
>TRBV11-2
CASSLDAGTGRETQYF
>TRBV19
CASSTDAGWGETQYF
>TRBV7-2
CASSLGRGGVEQYF
>TRBV25-1
CASLGPIRPDQPQHF
>TRBV20-1
CSVPLRDSYGYTF
>TRBV6-1
CASSEGTVLAKNIQYF
>TRBV12-3/TRBV12-4
CASNLAGTNTGELFF
>TRBV28
CASSPSLGTGFNGKNIQYF
>TRBV10-3
CAISLSSGKETQYF
>TRBV5-4
CANSLDNNEQFF
>TRBV7-9
CASSSGVGMGYGYTF